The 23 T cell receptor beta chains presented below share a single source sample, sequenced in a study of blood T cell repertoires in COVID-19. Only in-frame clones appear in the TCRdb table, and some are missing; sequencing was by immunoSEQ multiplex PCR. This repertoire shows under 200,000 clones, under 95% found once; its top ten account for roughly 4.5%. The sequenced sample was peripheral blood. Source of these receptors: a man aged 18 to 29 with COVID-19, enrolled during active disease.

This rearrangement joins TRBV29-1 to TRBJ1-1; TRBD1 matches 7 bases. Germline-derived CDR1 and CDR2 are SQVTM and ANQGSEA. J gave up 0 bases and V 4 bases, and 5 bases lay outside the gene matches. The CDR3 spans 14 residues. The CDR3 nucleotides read TGCAGCGTTGCCCAAACAGGGGTGAACACTGAAGCTTTCTTT. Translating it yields CSVAQTGVNTEAFF.

The CDR3 DNA is TGTGCCAGCAGCCTAAGGGGGACAGTCGCCGATGGCTACACCTTC. It specifies CASSLRGTVADGYTF. The V gene is TRBV7-9, the J gene TRBJ1-2; 7 bases agree with TRBD1. CDR1 is SEHNR, CDR2 FQNEAQ, per germline (reference sequence). The CDR3 is 15 amino acids. With 5 bases clipped from V and 6 bases from J, the junction kept 12 bases outside the gene matches.

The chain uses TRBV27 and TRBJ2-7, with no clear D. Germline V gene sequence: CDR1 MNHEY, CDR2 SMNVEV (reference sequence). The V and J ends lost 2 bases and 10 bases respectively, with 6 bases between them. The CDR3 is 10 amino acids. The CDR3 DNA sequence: TGTGCCAGCAGTTTAGTCCCTCAGTACTTC. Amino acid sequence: CASSLVPQYF.

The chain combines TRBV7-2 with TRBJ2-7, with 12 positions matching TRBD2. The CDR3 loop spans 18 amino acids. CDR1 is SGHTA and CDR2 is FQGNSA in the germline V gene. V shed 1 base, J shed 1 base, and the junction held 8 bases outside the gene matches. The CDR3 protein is CASSLGTSGRTVSYEQYF. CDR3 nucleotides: TGTGCCAGCAGCTTAGGAACTAGCGGGAGGACTGTTTCCTACGAGCAGTACTTC.

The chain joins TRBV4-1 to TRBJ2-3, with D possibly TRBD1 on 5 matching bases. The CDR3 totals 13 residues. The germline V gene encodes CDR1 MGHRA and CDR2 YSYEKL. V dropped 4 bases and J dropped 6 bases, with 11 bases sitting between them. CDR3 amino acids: CASSPGLSDTQYF. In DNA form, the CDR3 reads TGCGCCAGCAGCCCAGGGCTTTCGGATACGCAGTATTTT.

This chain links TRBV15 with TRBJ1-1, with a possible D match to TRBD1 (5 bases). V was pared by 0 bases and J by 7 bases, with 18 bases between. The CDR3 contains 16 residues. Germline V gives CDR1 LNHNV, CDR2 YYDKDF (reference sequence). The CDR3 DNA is TGTGCCACCAGCAGAGATCGCCCCGGGCCGGGGGGTGAAGCTTTCTTT. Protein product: CATSRDRPGPGGEAFF. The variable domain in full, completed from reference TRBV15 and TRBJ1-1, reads DAMVIQNPRYQVTQFGKPVTLSCSQTLNHNVMYWYQQKSSQAPKLLFHYYDKDFNNEADTPDNFQSRRPNTSFCFLDIRSPGLGDTAMYLCATSRDRPGPGGEAFFGQGTRLTVV.

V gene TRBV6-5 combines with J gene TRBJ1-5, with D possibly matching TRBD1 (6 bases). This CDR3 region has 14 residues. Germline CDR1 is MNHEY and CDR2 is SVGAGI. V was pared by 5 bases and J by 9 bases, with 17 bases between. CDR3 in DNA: TGTGCCAGCAGTCGGTGGGGGGGGCAAGGGCCCCAGCATTTT. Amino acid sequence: CASSRWGGQGPQHF.

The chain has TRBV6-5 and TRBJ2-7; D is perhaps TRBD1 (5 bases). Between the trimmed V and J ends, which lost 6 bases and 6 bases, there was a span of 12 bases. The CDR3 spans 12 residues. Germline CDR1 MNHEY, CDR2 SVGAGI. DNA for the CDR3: TGTGCCAGCAGCCCCTTCAGGGTCGAGCAGTACTTC. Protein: CASSPFRVEQYF.

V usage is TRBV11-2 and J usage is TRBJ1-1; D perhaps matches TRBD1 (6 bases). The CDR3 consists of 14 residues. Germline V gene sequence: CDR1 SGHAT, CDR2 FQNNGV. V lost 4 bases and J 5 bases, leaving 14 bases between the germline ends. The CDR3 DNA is TGTGCCAGCAGCTCCCTGGGGCAGGGGACTGAAGCTTTCTTT. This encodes CASSSLGQGTEAFF.

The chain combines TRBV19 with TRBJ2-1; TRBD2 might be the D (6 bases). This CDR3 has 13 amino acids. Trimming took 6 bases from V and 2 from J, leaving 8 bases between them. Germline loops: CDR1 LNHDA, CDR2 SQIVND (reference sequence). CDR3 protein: CASSGSPYNEQFF. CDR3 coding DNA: TGTGCCAGTAGCGGGAGCCCCTACAATGAGCAGTTCTTC. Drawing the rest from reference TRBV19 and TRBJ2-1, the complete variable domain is DGGITQSPKYLFRKEGQNVTLSCEQNLNHDAMYWYRQDPGQGLRLIYYSQIVNDFQKGDIAEGYSVSREKKESFPLTVTSAQKNPTAFYLCASSGSPYNEQFFGPGTRLTVL.

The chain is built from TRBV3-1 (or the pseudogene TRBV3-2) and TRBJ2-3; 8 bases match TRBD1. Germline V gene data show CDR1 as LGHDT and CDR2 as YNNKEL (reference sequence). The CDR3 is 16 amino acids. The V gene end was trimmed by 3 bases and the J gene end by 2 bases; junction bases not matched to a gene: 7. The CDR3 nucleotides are TGTGCCAGCAGCCATCCCTACAGGGGGTACACAGATACGCAGTATTTT. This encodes CASSHPYRGYTDTQYF.

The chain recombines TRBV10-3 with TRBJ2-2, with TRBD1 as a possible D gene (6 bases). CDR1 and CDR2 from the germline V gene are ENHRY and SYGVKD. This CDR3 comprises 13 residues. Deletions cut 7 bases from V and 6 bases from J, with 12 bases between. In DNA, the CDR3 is TGTGCCATCAATCACAGGGAATCCGGGGAGCTGTTTTTT. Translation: CAINHRESGELFF.

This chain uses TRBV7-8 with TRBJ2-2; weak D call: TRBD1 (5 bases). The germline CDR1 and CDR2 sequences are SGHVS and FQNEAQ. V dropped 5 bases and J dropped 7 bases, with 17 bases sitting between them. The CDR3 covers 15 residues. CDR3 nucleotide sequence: TGTGCCAGCAGCCCCCAGGGTCCACGAGGCGGGGAGCTGTTTTTT. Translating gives CASSPQGPRGGELFF.

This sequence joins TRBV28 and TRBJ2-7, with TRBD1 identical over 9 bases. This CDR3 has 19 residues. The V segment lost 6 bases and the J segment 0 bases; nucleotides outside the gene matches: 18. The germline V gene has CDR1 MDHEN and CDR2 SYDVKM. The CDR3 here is CASRPQQGAGRPRSYEQYF. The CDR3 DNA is TGTGCCAGCAGGCCCCAACAGGGGGCAGGGCGGCCCCGCTCCTACGAGCAGTACTTC.

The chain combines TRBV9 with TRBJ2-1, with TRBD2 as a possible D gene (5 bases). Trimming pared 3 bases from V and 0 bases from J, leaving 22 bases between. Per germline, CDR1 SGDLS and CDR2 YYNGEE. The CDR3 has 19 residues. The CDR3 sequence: CASSGRTRAEPSSYNEQFF. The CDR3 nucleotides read TGTGCCAGCAGCGGCCGAACAAGAGCGGAACCAAGCTCCTACAATGAGCAGTTCTTC.

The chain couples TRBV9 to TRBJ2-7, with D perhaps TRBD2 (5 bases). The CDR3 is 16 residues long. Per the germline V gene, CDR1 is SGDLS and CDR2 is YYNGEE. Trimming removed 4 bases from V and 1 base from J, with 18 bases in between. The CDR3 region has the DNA TGTGCCAGCAGCCCAAAGAGGGAAGTACCTTCCTACGAGCAGTACTTC. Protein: CASSPKREVPSYEQYF.

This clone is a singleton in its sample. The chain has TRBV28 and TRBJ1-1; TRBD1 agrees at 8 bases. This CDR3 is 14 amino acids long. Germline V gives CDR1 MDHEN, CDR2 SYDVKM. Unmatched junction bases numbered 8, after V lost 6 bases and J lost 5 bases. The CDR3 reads CASRPWTGRTEAFF. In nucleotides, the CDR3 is TGTGCCAGCAGGCCCTGGACAGGGCGAACTGAAGCTTTCTTT.

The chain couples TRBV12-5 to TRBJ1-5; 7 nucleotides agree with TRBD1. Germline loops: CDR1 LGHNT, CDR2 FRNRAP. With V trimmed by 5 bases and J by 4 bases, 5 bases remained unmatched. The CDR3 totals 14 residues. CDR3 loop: CASGPGQTNQPQHF. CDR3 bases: TGTGCTAGTGGTCCGGGACAGACGAATCAGCCCCAGCATTTT.

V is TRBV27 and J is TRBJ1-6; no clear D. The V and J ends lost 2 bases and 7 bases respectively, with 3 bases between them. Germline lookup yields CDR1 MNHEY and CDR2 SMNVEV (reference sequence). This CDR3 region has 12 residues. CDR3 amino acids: CASSLQNSPLHF. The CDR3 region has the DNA TGTGCCAGCAGTTTACAAAATTCACCCCTCCACTTT.

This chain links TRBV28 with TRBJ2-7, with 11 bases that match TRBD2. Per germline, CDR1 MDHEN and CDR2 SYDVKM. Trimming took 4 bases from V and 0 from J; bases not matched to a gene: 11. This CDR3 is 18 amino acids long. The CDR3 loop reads CASSSSGTSGSFSYEQYF. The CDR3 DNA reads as TGTGCCAGCAGTTCCTCCGGGACTAGCGGATCATTCTCCTACGAGCAGTACTTC.

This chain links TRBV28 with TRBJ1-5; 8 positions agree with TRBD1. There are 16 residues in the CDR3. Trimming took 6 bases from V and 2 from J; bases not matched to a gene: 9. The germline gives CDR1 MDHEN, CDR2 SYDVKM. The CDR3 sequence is CASRESGGDGNQPQHF. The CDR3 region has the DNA TGTGCCAGCAGGGAATCAGGGGGCGACGGCAATCAGCCCCAGCATTTT.

As DNA, the CDR3 is TGTGCCTGGAGTGTTAGCGGAGGCTACAATGAGCAGTTCTTC. Translating gives CAWSVSGGYNEQFF. The genes are TRBV30 and TRBJ2-1; D is possibly TRBD2 (6 bases). V was cut by 0 bases and J by 3 bases, with 9 bases left in between. Germline V gene sequence: CDR1 GTSNPN, CDR2 SVGIG (reference sequence). The CDR3 loop spans 14 amino acids.

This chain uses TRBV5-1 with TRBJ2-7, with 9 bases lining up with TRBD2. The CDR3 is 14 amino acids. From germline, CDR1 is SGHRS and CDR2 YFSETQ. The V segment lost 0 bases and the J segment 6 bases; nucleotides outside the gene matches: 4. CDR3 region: CASSLETSGAEQYF. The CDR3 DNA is TGCGCCAGCAGCTTGGAGACTAGCGGTGCCGAGCAGTACTTC.